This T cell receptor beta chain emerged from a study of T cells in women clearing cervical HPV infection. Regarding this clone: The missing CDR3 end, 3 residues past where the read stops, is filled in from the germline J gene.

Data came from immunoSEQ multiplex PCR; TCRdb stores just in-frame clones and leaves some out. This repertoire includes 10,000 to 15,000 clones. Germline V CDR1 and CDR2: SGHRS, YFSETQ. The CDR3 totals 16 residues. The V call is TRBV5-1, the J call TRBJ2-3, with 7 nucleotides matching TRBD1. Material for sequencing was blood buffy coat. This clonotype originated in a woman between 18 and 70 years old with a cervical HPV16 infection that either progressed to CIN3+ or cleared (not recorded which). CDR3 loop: CASSLALGGQIETQYF. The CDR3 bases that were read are TGCGCCAGCAGCTTGGCCTTAGGGGGACAGATAGAGACG.